These 17 T cell receptor beta chains were all obtained from the same sample, sequenced in a study of blood T cell repertoires in COVID-19. This table comes from immunoSEQ multiplex PCR, and its TCRdb copy is limited to in-frame clones, with some not included. The sample records over 600,000 clones, about 90% being singletons. Material: peripheral blood. These receptors came from a woman between 18 and 30 years old with acute or convalescent COVID-19.

This rearrangement joins TRBV7-9 to TRBJ1-3; 10 nucleotides match TRBD1. CDR3 length: 15 residues. Germline V gene data show CDR1 as SEHNR and CDR2 as FQNEAQ (reference sequence). V shed 5 bases and J 2 bases; nucleotides not matched to a gene: 3. The DNA of the CDR3 is TGTGCCAGCAGCCCCGGGACAGGGGCTGGAAACACCATATATTTT. Translation: CASSPGTGAGNTIYF.

V is TRBV12-5 and J is TRBJ1-5; D remains unclear. Germline CDR1 reads LGHNT; CDR2 reads FRNRAP. The CDR3 spans 14 residues. With 5 bases removed from V and 4 bases from J, the gap between germline ends came to 12 bases. The CDR3 nucleotides read TGTGCTAGTGGTCCCACGGGGAAGAATCAGCCCCAGCATTTT. Protein sequence: CASGPTGKNQPQHF.

The J gene is TRBJ1-2, the V gene TRBV7-2; 8 bases are a match to TRBD1. The CDR3 is 14 residues long. The germline gives CDR1 SGHTA, CDR2 FQGNSA. Trimming at V came to 6 bases and at J to 4 bases, leaving 7 bases not matched to a gene. The CDR3 DNA sequence: TGTGCCAGCAGTGGACAGGGATCTGGCTATGGCTACACCTTC. It translates to CASSGQGSGYGYTF.

CDR3: CASSLSGQGAAGYTF. As DNA, the CDR3 is TGTGCCAGCAGTTTATCGGGACAGGGGGCTGCTGGCTACACCTTC. This rearrangement joins TRBV27 to TRBJ1-2; 12 nucleotides agree with TRBD1. Germline V gene sequence: CDR1 MNHEY, CDR2 SMNVEV (reference sequence). With V trimmed by 0 bases and J by 7 bases, 3 bases remained unmatched. This CDR3 contains 15 residues.

V and J are TRBV5-1 and TRBJ2-7; D call uncertain. The CDR3 runs to 14 residues. Germline V gene data show CDR1 as SGHRS and CDR2 as YFSETQ. Trimming took 0 bases from V and 5 from J, leaving 12 bases between them. Here the CDR3 DNA reads TGCGCCAGCAGCTTGGACGCCCCAGTTGACGAGCAGTACTTC. This sequence encodes CASSLDAPVDEQYF.

Only a few counts were recorded for this clone. The rearrangement links TRBV27 to TRBJ1-4; the D gene is possibly TRBD1 (6 bases). Germline CDR1 is MNHEY and CDR2 is SMNVEV (reference sequence). The V gene lost 2 bases and the J gene lost 5 bases, with 9 bases spanning the gap. The CDR3 is 14 amino acids. The CDR3 here is CASSLGQPNEKLFF. The CDR3 DNA is TGTGCCAGCAGTTTAGGACAGCCAAATGAAAAACTGTTTTTT.

This clone has a handful of counts. The chain joins TRBV30 to TRBJ1-6; possibly TRBD1 for D (6 bases). This CDR3 is built from 16 residues. Germline CDR1 reads GTSNPN; CDR2 reads SVGIG (reference sequence). V was clipped by 3 bases and J by 11 bases, with 23 bases between them. The CDR3 protein is CAWRKPAGAAGAPLHF. CDR3 sequence (DNA): TGTGCCTGGAGGAAGCCCGCGGGGGCCGCGGGGGCACCCCTCCACTTT.

The chain has TRBV7-7 and TRBJ2-1, with TRBD2 as a possible D gene (6 bases). Germline V gene lookup returns CDR1 SSHAT and CDR2 FNYEAQ (reference sequence). Trimming removed 0 bases from V and 6 bases from J, with 12 bases in between. The CDR3 totals 15 residues. The CDR3 region has the DNA TGTGCCAGCAGCTTAGCCCCGGAGGGAAGCAATGAGCAGTTCTTC. It translates to CASSLAPEGSNEQFF.

V and J are TRBV19 and TRBJ1-5, with D perhaps matching TRBD1 (6 bases). This CDR3 has 16 residues. CDR1 is LNHDA and CDR2 is SQIVND in the germline V gene (reference sequence). V shed 5 bases and J shed 9 bases, with 23 bases lying between them. The CDR3 nucleotides read TGTGCCAGTAGTGTGGAGGGACCTCCGGGGGGCAGGCCCCAGCATTTT. Translating gives CASSVEGPPGGRPQHF. The full variable domain, in which reference TRBV19 and TRBJ1-5 provide the parts outside the CDR3, is DGGITQSPKYLFRKEGQNVTLSCEQNLNHDAMYWYRQDPGQGLRLIYYSQIVNDFQKGDIAEGYSVSREKKESFPLTVTSAQKNPTAFYLCASSVEGPPGGRPQHFGDGTRLSIL.

CDR3 protein: CASRHGEKLFF. Here the CDR3 DNA reads TGTGCCAGTCGACATGGGGAAAAACTGTTTTTT. The rearrangement links TRBV19 to TRBJ1-4; D is unclear. The V gene lost 8 bases and the J gene lost 8 bases, with 9 bases spanning the gap. CDR1 and CDR2 from the germline V gene are LNHDA and SQIVND (reference sequence). The CDR3 is made up of 11 amino acids. The full variable domain, with the rest looked up from reference TRBV19 and TRBJ1-4, is DGGITQSPKYLFRKEGQNVTLSCEQNLNHDAMYWYRQDPGQGLRLIYYSQIVNDFQKGDIAEGYSVSREKKESFPLTVTSAQKNPTAFYLCASRHGEKLFFGSGTQLSVL.

The chain links TRBV30 to TRBJ1-3; D remains unclear. Germline CDR1 reads GTSNPN; CDR2 reads SVGIG (reference sequence). The CDR3 is 13 amino acids. V shed 8 bases and J shed 0 bases, with 11 bases lying between them. CDR3 region: CATFPSSGNTIYF. In DNA form, the CDR3 reads TGTGCCACCTTCCCCAGCTCTGGAAACACCATATATTTT. Complete variable domain (other parts from reference TRBV30 and TRBJ1-3): SQTIHQWPATLVQPVGSPLSLECTVEGTSNPNLYWYRQAAGRGLQLLFYSVGIGQISSEVPQNLSASRPQDRQFILSSKKLLLSDSGFYLCATFPSSGNTIYFGEGSWLTVV.

V gene TRBV10-3 combines with J gene TRBJ1-1, with D possibly matching TRBD1 (5 bases). The CDR3 is 15 residues long. The V gene's germline CDR1 is ENHRY and CDR2 SYGVKD. V was clipped by 0 bases and J by 0 bases, with 8 bases between them. The CDR3 is CAISESGGLNTEAFF. CDR3 nucleotide sequence: TGTGCCATCAGTGAGTCGGGGGGATTGAACACTGAAGCTTTCTTT.

The CDR3 spells CASSQEIRVYNEQFF. Written as DNA, the CDR3 is TGTGCCAGCAGCCAAGAGATACGCGTTTACAATGAGCAGTTCTTC. This chain joins TRBV3-1 (or the pseudogene TRBV3-2) and TRBJ2-1; D call uncertain. V lost 0 bases and J 4 bases, leaving 10 bases between the germline ends. Germline V gives CDR1 LGHDT, CDR2 YNNKEL (reference sequence). There are 15 residues in the CDR3.

Here the CDR3 DNA reads TGTGCCAGCAGCCCCCCGGGACACTTATCCTATGGCTACACCTTC. Encoded protein: CASSPPGHLSYGYTF. J is TRBJ1-2 and V is TRBV11-2, with a tentative D call TRBD1 (6 bases). V shed 5 bases and J shed 4 bases, with 17 bases lying between them. The length of the CDR3 is 15 residues. Germline V gene lookup returns CDR1 SGHAT and CDR2 FQNNGV.

This clone was observed a few times. The chain links TRBV5-6 to TRBJ1-1, with D possibly TRBD1 on 6 matching bases. The CDR3 spans 19 residues. Germline assignment: CDR1 SGHDT and CDR2 YYEEEE. Trimming removed 4 bases from V and 0 bases from J, with 25 bases in between. The CDR3: CASSPIQSGTPPMNTEAFF. Written as DNA, the CDR3 is TGTGCCAGCAGCCCAATACAATCCGGGACACCTCCGATGAACACTGAAGCTTTCTTT. Filled out from reference TRBV5-6 and TRBJ1-1, the complete variable domain reads DAGVTQSPTHLIKTRGQQVTLRCSPKSGHDTVSWYQQALGQGPQFIFQYYEEEERQRGNFPDRFSGHQFPNYSSELNVNALLLGDSALYLCASSPIQSGTPPMNTEAFFGQGTRLTVV.

The J gene is TRBJ1-1, the V gene TRBV6-2 or TRBV6-3; 12 bases line up with TRBD1. The CDR3 is made up of 21 amino acids. Trimming took 4 bases from V and 4 from J; bases not matched to a gene: 22. Germline CDR1 and CDR2: MNHEY and SVGEGT. CDR3 sequence (DNA): TGTGCCAGCAGTTCAAGTCCCGGGACAGGGGGCTACGAGTTTGGAGGCACTGAAGCTTTCTTT. This codes for CASSSSPGTGGYEFGGTEAFF.

This clone was observed a single time. The CDR3 DNA reads as TGTGCCAGCAGGGCGGACAGGGGGCTAGGACAGCCCCAGCATTTT. Protein: CASRADRGLGQPQHF. The chain joins TRBV2 to TRBJ1-5; TRBD1 agrees at 11 bases. Germline V CDR1 and CDR2: SNHLY, FYNNEI. This CDR3 spans 15 amino acids. J lost 7 bases, V lost 6 bases, and 8 bases had no gene match.